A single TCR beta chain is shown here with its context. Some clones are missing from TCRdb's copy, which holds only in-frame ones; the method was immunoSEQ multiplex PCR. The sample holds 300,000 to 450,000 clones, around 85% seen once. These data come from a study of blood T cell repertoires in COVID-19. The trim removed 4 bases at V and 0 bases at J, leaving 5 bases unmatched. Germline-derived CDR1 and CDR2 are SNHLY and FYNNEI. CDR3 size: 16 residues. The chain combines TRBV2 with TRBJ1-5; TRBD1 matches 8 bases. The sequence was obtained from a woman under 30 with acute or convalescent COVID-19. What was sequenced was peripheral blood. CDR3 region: CASSGQGLFSNQPQHF. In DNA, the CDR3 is TGTGCCAGCAGTGGACAGGGGCTGTTTAGCAATCAGCCCCAGCATTTT.